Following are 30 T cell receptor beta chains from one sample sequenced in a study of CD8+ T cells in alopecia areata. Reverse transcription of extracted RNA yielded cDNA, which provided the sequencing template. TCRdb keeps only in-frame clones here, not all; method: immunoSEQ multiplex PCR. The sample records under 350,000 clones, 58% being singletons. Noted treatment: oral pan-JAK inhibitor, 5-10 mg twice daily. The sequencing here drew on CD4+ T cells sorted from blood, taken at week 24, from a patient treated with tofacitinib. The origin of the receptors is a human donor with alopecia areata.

CDR3 in amino acids: CASSESGVENNSPLHF. CDR3 DNA: TGTGCCAGCAGTGAGTCGGGGGTTGAAAATAATTCACCCCTCCACTTT. This rearrangement joins TRBV2 to TRBJ1-6; possibly TRBD1 for D (5 bases). This CDR3 has 16 residues. Germline CDR1 reads SNHLY; CDR2 reads FYNNEI. Trimming shortened V by 3 bases and J by 5 bases, and 14 bases separated the two germline ends. The entire variable domain, with the rest obtained from reference TRBV2 and TRBJ1-6, is as follows: EPEVTQTPSHQVTQMGQEVILRCVPISNHLYFYWYRQILGQKVEFLVSFYNNEISEKSEIFDDQFSVERPDGSNFTLKIRSTKLEDSAMYFCASSESGVENNSPLHFGNGTRLTVT.

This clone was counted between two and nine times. The CDR3 DNA reads TGTGCCAGCAGCCAACTCATAGGGGGCAGCACAGATACGCAGTATTTT. Translating gives CASSQLIGGSTDTQYF. The chain carries TRBV4-2 and TRBJ2-3; 7 bases line up with TRBD1. CDR3 length: 16 amino acids. Germline V lookup: CDR1 LGHNA, CDR2 YNFKEQ. The trim removed 2 bases at V and 0 bases at J, leaving 5 bases unmatched.

The CDR3 coding sequence is TGCGCCAGCAGCCAAGATCCAGGGGGAGAGGACTATGGCTACACCTTC. This codes for CASSQDPGGEDYGYTF. The chain links TRBV4-3 to TRBJ1-2, with 7 bases that match TRBD1. The germline CDR1 and CDR2 sequences are LGHNA and YSLEER. After removal of 0 bases from V and 3 bases from J, the junction contained 7 bases not matched to a gene. The CDR3 extends over 16 amino acids.

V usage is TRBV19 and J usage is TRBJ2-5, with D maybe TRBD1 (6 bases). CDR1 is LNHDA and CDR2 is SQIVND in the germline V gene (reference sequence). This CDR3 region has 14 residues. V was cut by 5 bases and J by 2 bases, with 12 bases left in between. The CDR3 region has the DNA TGTGCCAGTAGTCAACAGGGTGGGCAAGAGACCCAGTACTTC. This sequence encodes CASSQQGGQETQYF.

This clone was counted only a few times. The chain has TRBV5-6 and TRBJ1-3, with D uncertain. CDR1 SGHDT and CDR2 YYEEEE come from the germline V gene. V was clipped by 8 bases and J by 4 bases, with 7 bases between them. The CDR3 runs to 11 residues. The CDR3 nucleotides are TGTGCCAGTTCGGGCGGAAACACCATATATTTT. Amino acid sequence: CASSGGNTIYF. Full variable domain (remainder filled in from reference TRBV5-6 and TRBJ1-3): DAGVTQSPTHLIKTRGQQVTLRCSPKSGHDTVSWYQQALGQGPQFIFQYYEEEERQRGNFPDRFSGHQFPNYSSELNVNALLLGDSALYLCASSGGNTIYFGEGSWLTVV.

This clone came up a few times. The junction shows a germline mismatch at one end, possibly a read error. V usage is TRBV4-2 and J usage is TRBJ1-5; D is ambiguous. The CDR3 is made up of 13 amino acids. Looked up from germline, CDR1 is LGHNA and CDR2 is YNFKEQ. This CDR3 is CASSQDHSQAQHF. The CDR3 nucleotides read TGTGCCAGCAGCCAAGATCACAGTCAGGCCCAGCATTTT.

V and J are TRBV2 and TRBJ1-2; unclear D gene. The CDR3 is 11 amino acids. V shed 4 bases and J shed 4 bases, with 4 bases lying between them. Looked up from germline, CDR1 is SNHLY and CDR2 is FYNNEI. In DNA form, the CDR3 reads TGTGCCAGCAGTGTAGTCTATGGCTACACCTTC. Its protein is CASSVVYGYTF.

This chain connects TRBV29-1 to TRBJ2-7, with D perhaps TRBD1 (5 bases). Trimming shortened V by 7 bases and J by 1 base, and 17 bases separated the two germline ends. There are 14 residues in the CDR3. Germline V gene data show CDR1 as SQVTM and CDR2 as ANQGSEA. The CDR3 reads CSASGRVSSYEQYF. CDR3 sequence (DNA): TGCAGCGCTTCGGGCAGGGTGTCTTCCTACGAGCAGTACTTC.

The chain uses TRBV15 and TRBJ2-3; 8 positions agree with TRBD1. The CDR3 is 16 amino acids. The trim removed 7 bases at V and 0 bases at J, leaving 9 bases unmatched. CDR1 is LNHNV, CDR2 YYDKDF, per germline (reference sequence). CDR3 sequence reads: CATIQADRASTDTQYF. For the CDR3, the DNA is TGTGCCACCATCCAAGCGGACAGGGCGAGCACAGATACGCAGTATTTT.

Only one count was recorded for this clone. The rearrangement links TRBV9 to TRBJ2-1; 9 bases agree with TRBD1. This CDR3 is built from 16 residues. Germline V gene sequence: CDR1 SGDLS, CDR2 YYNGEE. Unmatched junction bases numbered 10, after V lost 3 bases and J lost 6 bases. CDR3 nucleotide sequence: TGTGCCAGCAGCGGTAGGGGACAGGGACTTACCAATGAGCAGTTCTTC. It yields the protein CASSGRGQGLTNEQFF.

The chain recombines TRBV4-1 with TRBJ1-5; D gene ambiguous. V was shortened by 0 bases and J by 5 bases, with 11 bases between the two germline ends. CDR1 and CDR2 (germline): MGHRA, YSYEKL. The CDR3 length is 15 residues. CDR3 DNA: TGCGCCAGCAGCCAAGATTCGGGAGTTCATCAGCCCCAGCATTTT. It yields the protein CASSQDSGVHQPQHF.

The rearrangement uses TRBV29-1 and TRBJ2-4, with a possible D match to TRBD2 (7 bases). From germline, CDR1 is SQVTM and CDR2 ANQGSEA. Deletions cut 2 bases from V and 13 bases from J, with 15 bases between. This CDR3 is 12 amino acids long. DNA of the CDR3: TGCAGCGTTGAAACGTCGGGGGGCCTACAGTACTTC. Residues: CSVETSGGLQYF.

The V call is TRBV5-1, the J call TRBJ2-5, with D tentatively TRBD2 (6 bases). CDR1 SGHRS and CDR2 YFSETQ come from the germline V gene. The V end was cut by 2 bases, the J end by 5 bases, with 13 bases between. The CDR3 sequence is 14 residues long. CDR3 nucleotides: TGCGCCAGCAGCTTCACCGCGGGGACGGAGACCCAGTACTTC. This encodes CASSFTAGTETQYF.

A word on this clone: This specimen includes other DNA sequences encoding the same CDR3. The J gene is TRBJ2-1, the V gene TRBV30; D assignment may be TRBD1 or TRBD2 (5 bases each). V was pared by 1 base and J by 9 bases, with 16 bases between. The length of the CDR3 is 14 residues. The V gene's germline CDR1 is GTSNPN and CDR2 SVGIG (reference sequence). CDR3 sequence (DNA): TGTGCCTGGAGTGCCGGTCAGGGTGGGGGTGAGCAGTTCTTC. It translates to CAWSAGQGGGEQFF.

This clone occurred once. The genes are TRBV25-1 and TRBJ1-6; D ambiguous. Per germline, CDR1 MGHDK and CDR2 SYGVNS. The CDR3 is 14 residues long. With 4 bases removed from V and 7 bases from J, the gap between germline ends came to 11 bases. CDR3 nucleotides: TGTGCCAGCAGTGGCCCAACTGGGAATTCACCCCTCCACTTT. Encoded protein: CASSGPTGNSPLHF.

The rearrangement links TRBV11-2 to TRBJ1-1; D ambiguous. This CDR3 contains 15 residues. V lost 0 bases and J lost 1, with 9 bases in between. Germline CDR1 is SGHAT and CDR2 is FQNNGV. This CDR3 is CASSLEGIRNTEAFF. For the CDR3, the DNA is TGTGCCAGCAGCTTAGAGGGGATAAGGAACACTGAAGCTTTCTTT.

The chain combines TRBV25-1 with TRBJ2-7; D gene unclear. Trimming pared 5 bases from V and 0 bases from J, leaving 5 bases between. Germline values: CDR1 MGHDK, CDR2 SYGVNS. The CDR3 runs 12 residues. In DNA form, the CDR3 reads TGTGCCAGCAGTTACGTCTCCTACGAGCAGTACTTC. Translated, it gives CASSYVSYEQYF.

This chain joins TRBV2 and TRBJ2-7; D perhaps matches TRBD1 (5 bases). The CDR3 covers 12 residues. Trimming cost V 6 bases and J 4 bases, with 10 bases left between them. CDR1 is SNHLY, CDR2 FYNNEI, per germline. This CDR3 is CASRQGHYEQYF. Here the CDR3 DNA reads TGTGCCAGCAGGCAGGGCCATTACGAGCAGTACTTC.

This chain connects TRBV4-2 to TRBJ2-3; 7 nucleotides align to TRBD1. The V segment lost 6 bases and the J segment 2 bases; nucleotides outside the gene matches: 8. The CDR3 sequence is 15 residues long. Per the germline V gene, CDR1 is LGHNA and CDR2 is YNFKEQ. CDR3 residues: CASSRGQSYTDTQYF. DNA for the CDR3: TGTGCCAGCAGTCGGGGACAGAGTTACACAGATACGCAGTATTTT.

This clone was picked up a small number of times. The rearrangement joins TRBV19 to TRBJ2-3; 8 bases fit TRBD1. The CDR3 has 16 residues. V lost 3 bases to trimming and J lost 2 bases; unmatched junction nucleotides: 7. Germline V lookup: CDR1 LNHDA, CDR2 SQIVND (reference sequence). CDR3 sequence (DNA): TGTGCCAGTAGTATCTGGGGACAGGAAATCACAGATACGCAGTATTTT. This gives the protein CASSIWGQEITDTQYF. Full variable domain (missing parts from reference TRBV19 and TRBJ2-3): DGGITQSPKYLFRKEGQNVTLSCEQNLNHDAMYWYRQDPGQGLRLIYYSQIVNDFQKGDIAEGYSVSREKKESFPLTVTSAQKNPTAFYLCASSIWGQEITDTQYFGPGTRLTVL.

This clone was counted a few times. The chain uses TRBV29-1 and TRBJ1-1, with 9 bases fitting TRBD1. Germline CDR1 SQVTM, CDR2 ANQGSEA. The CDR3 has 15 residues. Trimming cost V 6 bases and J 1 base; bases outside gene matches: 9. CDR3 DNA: TGCAGCGTGGCGGGCGGGACAGGGAAGAACACTGAAGCTTTCTTT. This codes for CSVAGGTGKNTEAFF.

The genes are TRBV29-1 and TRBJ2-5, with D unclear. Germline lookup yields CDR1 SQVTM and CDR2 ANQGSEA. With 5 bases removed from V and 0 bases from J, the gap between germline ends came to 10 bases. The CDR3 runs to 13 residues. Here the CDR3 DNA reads TGCAGCGTTAAACGAATGTACCAAGAGACCCAGTACTTC. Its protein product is CSVKRMYQETQYF.

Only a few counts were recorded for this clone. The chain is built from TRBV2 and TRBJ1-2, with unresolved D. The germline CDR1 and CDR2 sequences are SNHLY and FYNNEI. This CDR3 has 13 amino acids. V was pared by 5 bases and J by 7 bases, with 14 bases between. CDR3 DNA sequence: TGTGCCAGCAGTCCGATGCAGAGGAGTGGCTACACCTTC. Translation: CASSPMQRSGYTF.

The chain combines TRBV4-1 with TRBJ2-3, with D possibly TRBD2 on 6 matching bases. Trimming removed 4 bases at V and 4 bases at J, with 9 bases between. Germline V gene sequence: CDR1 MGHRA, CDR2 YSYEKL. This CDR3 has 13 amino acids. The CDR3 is CASSPRLADTQYF. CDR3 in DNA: TGCGCCAGCAGCCCCCGACTAGCAGATACGCAGTATTTT.

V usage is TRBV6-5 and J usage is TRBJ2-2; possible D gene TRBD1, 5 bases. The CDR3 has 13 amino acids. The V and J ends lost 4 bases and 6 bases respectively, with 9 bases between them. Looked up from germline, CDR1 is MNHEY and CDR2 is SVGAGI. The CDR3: CASSSPGSGELFF. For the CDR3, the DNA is TGTGCCAGCAGTTCTCCAGGGTCCGGGGAGCTGTTTTTT.

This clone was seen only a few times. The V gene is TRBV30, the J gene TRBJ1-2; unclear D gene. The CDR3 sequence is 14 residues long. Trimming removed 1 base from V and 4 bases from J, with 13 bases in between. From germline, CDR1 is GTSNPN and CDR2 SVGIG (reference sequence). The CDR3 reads CAWSAAVRRYGYTF. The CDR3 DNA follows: TGTGCCTGGAGTGCGGCCGTCCGGCGCTATGGCTACACCTTC.

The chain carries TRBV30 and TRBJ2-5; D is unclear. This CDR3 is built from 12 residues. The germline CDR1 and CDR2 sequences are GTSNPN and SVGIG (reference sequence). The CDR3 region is CAGASEQETQYF. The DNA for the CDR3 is TGTGCTGGCGCCTCGGAACAAGAGACCCAGTACTTC.

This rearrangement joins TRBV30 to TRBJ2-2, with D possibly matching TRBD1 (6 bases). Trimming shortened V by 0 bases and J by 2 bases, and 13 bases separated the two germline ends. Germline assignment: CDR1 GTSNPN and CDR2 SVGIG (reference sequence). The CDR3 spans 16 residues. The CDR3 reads CAWSVGAGVNTGELFF. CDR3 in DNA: TGTGCCTGGAGTGTAGGGGCAGGGGTAAACACCGGGGAGCTGTTTTTT.

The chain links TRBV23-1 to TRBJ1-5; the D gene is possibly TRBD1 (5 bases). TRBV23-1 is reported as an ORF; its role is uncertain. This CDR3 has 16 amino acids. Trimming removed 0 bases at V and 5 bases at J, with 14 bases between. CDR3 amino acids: CASSQSLDRTDQPQHF. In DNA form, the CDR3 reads TGCGCCAGCAGTCAATCTCTTGACAGAACGGATCAGCCCCAGCATTTT.

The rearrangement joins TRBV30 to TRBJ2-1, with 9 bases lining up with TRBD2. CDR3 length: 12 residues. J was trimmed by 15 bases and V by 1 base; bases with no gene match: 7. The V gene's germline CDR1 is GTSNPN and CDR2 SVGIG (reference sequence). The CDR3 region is CAWSGLAGYLFF. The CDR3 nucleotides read TGTGCCTGGAGTGGGCTAGCGGGATATTTGTTCTTC.